The 3 T cell receptor beta chains presented below share a single source sample, sequenced in a study of kidney transplant recipient with SARS-CoV-2 infection. TCRdb independently ran MiXCR on the reads; one entry per CDR3 protein. The data contain approximately 250,000 distinct CDR3 sequences, around 28% of them singletons. The source material was a blood sample, sampled at baseline and between days 110 and 120 from a kidney transplant recipient. The receptors were gathered from a male patient younger than 45 who had COVID-19 and was a kidney transplant recipient. The T cells may partly be graft donor cells.

This clonotype was seen many times. This chain connects TRBV3-1 to TRBJ1-1; perhaps TRBD1 as D (6 bases). The CDR3 is 13 amino acids. In germline, CDR1 is LGHDT, CDR2 YNNKEL (reference sequence). Trimming cost V 4 bases and J 7 bases, with 13 bases left between them. The CDR3 nucleotides are TGTGCCAGCAGCCTACAGGGCAACCGTGAAGCTTTCTTT. Amino acids: CASSLQGNREAFF. The full variable domain, rest sourced from reference TRBV3-1 and TRBJ1-1, is DTAVSQTPKYLVTQMGNDKSIKCEQNLGHDTMYWYKQDSKKFLKIMFSYNNKELIINETVPNRFSPKSPDKAHLNLHINSLELGDSAVYFCASSLQGNREAFFGQGTRLTVV.

This clonotype occurred a few times. The CDR3 sequence: CASSNRLVVRKTYGYTF. CDR3 bases: TGTGCCAGCAGCAACCGATTGGTCGTTAGAAAGACCTATGGCTACACCTTC. J is TRBJ1-2 and V is TRBV16; D is uncertain. V was pared by 5 bases and J by 4 bases, with 23 bases between. This CDR3 is built from 17 residues. The germline gives CDR1 KGHSY, CDR2 FQNENV. The full variable domain, its missing parts supplied by reference TRBV16 and TRBJ1-2, is GEEVAQTPKHLVRGEGQKAKLYCAPIKGHSYVFWYQQVLKNEFKFLISFQNENVFDETGMPKERFSAKCLPNSPCSLEIQATKLEDSAVYFCASSNRLVVRKTYGYTFGSGTRLTVV.

Points on this clonotype: Relative to the germline gene, one junction end is altered; a read error may explain this. The chain links TRBV30 to TRBJ1-2; no definite D call. The CDR3 runs to 16 residues. The germline V gene has CDR1 GTSNPN and CDR2 SVGIG (reference sequence). CDR3 residues: CAWDSMRYRKTYDYTF. The CDR3 bases are TGTGCCTGGGATAGTATGCGTTATAGAAAGACCTATGACTACACCTTC. Using reference TRBV30 and TRBJ1-2 for the parts outside the CDR3, the full variable domain is SQTIHQWPATLVQPVGSPLSLECTVEGTSNPNLYWYRQAAGRGLQLLFYSVGIGQISSEVPQNLSASRPQDRQFILSSKKLLLSDSGFYLCAWDSMRYRKTYDYTFGSGTRLTVV.